The 20 T cell receptor beta chains given below trace back to one sample, sequenced in a study of beta chain features in type 1 diabetes. cDNA synthesis used the whole RNA isolate, giving expressed TCRB sequences. Generated by immunoSEQ multiplex PCR, the TCRdb table keeps only in-frame clones and is missing some. The sample lists 200,000 to 250,000 clones; about 71% were seen once. Sequencing was performed on naive CD4+ T cells from blood. These receptors all stem from a man aged 25-45 years in good health.

CDR3 amino acids: CASSAGTSASWEQFF. The DNA for the CDR3 is TGTGCCAGCAGTGCCGGGACTAGTGCCTCCTGGGAGCAGTTCTTC. The rearrangement joins TRBV6-1 to TRBJ2-1, with TRBD2 identical over 8 bases. The V gene end was trimmed by 4 bases and the J gene end by 10 bases; junction bases not matched to a gene: 12. The CDR3 has 15 amino acids. Germline-derived CDR1 and CDR2 are MNHNS and SASEGT.

This rearrangement joins TRBV30 to TRBJ2-1; D call uncertain. V was pared by 2 bases and J by 2 bases, with 7 bases between. CDR3 length equals 13 residues. Germline V gives CDR1 GTSNPN, CDR2 SVGIG (reference sequence). CDR3 residues: CAWSTRAYNEQFF. CDR3 in DNA: TGTGCCTGGAGTACTCGAGCCTACAATGAGCAGTTCTTC.

This sequence joins TRBV30 and TRBJ1-1; D gene ambiguous. Trimming removed 3 bases from V and 1 base from J, with 6 bases in between. The germline CDR1 and CDR2 sequences are GTSNPN and SVGIG (reference sequence). The CDR3 is 12 amino acids. The CDR3 DNA is TGTGCCTGGAGAAGACAGAACACTGAAGCTTTCTTT. The encoded protein is CAWRRQNTEAFF.

This rearrangement joins TRBV5-1 to TRBJ2-7, with no clear D. The germline V gene has CDR1 SGHRS and CDR2 YFSETQ. V was clipped by 2 bases and J by 0 bases, with 12 bases between them. This CDR3 is built from 15 residues. The chain's CDR3 is CASSFEITRSYEQYF. In DNA form, the CDR3 reads TGCGCCAGCAGCTTCGAGATCACACGCTCCTACGAGCAGTACTTC.

The rearrangement uses TRBV10-3 and TRBJ2-7; 9 nucleotides agree with TRBD1. This CDR3 has 16 amino acids. Germline V gene lookup returns CDR1 ENHRY and CDR2 SYGVKD. After removal of 0 bases from V and 2 bases from J, the junction contained 5 bases not matched to a gene. The CDR3 nucleotides are TGTGCCATCAGTGAGTCCTGGGGACAGGGCACCTACGAGCAGTACTTC. This translates into CAISESWGQGTYEQYF.

This chain uses TRBV29-1 with TRBJ2-1; D is perhaps TRBD1 (6 bases). CDR1 and CDR2 from the germline V gene are SQVTM and ANQGSEA. Trimming removed 6 bases from V and 0 bases from J, with 9 bases in between. The length of the CDR3 is 13 residues. CDR3 coding DNA: TGCAGCGTCCAGGACAGCTCCTACAATGAGCAGTTCTTC. It is translated as CSVQDSSYNEQFF.

The chain recombines TRBV7-2 with TRBJ2-3, with D possibly being TRBD2 (6 bases). The germline V gene encodes CDR1 SGHTA and CDR2 FQGNSA. This CDR3 spans 14 amino acids. The V end lost 1 base, the J end lost 4 bases, and 9 bases lay between the germline ends. The CDR3 here is CASSLGLAPDTQYF. Here the CDR3 DNA reads TGTGCCAGCAGCTTAGGTCTAGCGCCAGATACGCAGTATTTT.

This clone was seen more than once but under ten times. The chain couples TRBV25-1 to TRBJ2-5; D possibly corresponds to TRBD2 (7 bases). The germline V and J ends were trimmed by 2 bases and 7 bases, with 14 bases remaining between them. The CDR3 has 14 residues. CDR1 and CDR2 (germline): MGHDK, SYGVNS. CDR3 residues: CASSERGGRGTQYF. The CDR3 bases are TGTGCCAGCAGTGAAAGGGGGGGCCGAGGGACCCAGTACTTC.

The chain couples TRBV7-2 to TRBJ1-1; the D gene is possibly TRBD1 (5 bases). This CDR3 region has 14 residues. Germline-derived CDR1 and CDR2 are SGHTA and FQGNSA. Trimming cost V 1 base and J 4 bases, with 10 bases left between them. The CDR3 protein is CASSLVGAGTEAFF. Here the CDR3 DNA reads TGTGCCAGCAGCTTAGTAGGGGCTGGCACTGAAGCTTTCTTT.

V gene TRBV9 combines with J gene TRBJ2-5; TRBD1 agrees at 10 bases. The germline V gene encodes CDR1 SGDLS and CDR2 YYNGEE. The CDR3 consists of 16 residues. V dropped 0 bases and J dropped 5; count of bases not matched to a gene: 7. The CDR3 loop is CASSVATTGGRETQYF. CDR3 nucleotides: TGTGCCAGCAGCGTAGCTACGACAGGGGGCCGGGAGACCCAGTACTTC. The full variable domain, rest sourced from reference TRBV9 and TRBJ2-5, is DSGVTQTPKHLITATGQRVTLRCSPRSGDLSVYWYQQSLDQGLQFLIQYYNGEERAKGNILERFSAQQFPDLHSELNLSSLELGDSALYFCASSVATTGGRETQYFGPGTRLLVL.

The chain links TRBV29-1 to TRBJ2-2, with a weak D call TRBD1 (6 bases). The CDR3 covers 12 residues. Germline CDR1 is SQVTM and CDR2 is ANQGSEA. Trimming cost V 7 bases and J 5 bases, with 11 bases left between them. Here the CDR3 reads CSANRVTGELFF. The CDR3 DNA is TGCAGCGCCAACAGGGTAACCGGGGAGCTGTTTTTT.

This clone has a handful of counts. The chain joins TRBV20-1 to TRBJ2-1; D gene unclear. Germline V gene data show CDR1 as DFQATT and CDR2 as SNEGSKA (reference sequence). V gave up 7 bases and J gave up 6 bases, with 7 bases separating them. The CDR3 has 10 residues. DNA of the CDR3: TGCAGTGTATTCGGCAATGAGCAGTTCTTC. Translation: CSVFGNEQFF.

V usage is TRBV2 and J usage is TRBJ2-3, with D possibly being TRBD1 (6 bases). Trimming took 7 bases from V and 2 from J, leaving 13 bases between them. CDR1 SNHLY and CDR2 FYNNEI come from the germline V gene. The CDR3 spans 14 residues. CDR3 residues: CASKARGHTDTQYF. CDR3 DNA sequence: TGTGCCAGCAAAGCCAGGGGCCACACAGATACGCAGTATTTT.

The chain is built from TRBV30 and TRBJ2-7; TRBD1 might be the D (5 bases). This CDR3 is 15 amino acids long. Germline values: CDR1 GTSNPN, CDR2 SVGIG (reference sequence). Deletions cut 0 bases from V and 3 bases from J, with 15 bases between. The CDR3 DNA reads TGTGCCTGGAGTGTAGGTACAGGTGGTTTCTACGAGCAGTACTTC. This sequence encodes CAWSVGTGGFYEQYF. The entire variable domain, with the rest obtained from reference TRBV30 and TRBJ2-7, is as follows: SQTIHQWPATLVQPVGSPLSLECTVEGTSNPNLYWYRQAAGRGLQLLFYSVGIGQISSEVPQNLSASRPQDRQFILSSKKLLLSDSGFYLCAWSVGTGGFYEQYFGPGTRLTVT.

The rearrangement joins TRBV30 to TRBJ2-6, with 8 bases fitting TRBD1. The CDR3 covers 16 residues. V was clipped by 1 base and J by 1 base; unmatched bases: 3. Per the germline V gene, CDR1 is GTSNPN and CDR2 is SVGIG (reference sequence). CDR3: CAWSGGQGSGANVLTF. The CDR3 region has the DNA TGTGCCTGGAGTGGAGGACAGGGTTCTGGGGCCAACGTCCTGACTTTC.

The chain uses TRBV19 and TRBJ2-1; 10 nucleotides align to TRBD2. From germline, CDR1 is LNHDA and CDR2 SQIVND (reference sequence). The CDR3 runs to 16 residues. V lost 4 bases and J lost 7; bases outside the gene matches: 10. The CDR3 loop is CASSTLAGVVGNEQFF. CDR3 coding DNA: TGTGCCAGTAGTACTCTAGCGGGAGTCGTGGGAAATGAGCAGTTCTTC.

The J gene is TRBJ1-2, the V gene TRBV15; possibly TRBD1 for D (5 bases). The germline gives CDR1 LNHNV, CDR2 YYDKDF (reference sequence). V was cut by 4 bases and J by 2 bases, with 11 bases left in between. CDR3 length: 14 residues. The CDR3 sequence: CATSTRTQNYGYTF. The CDR3 DNA follows: TGTGCCACCAGCACCCGGACACAGAACTATGGCTACACCTTC. The full variable domain, with the rest looked up from reference TRBV15 and TRBJ1-2, is DAMVIQNPRYQVTQFGKPVTLSCSQTLNHNVMYWYQQKSSQAPKLLFHYYDKDFNNEADTPDNFQSRRPNTSFCFLDIRSPGLGDTAMYLCATSTRTQNYGYTFGSGTRLTVV.

V gene TRBV19 combines with J gene TRBJ2-5; D is undetermined. Germline CDR1 and CDR2: LNHDA and SQIVND (reference sequence). V lost 3 bases, J lost 4 bases, and 9 bases lay in between. This CDR3 has 13 amino acids. In DNA form, the CDR3 reads TGTGCCAGTAGTATCGTACATTCAGAGACCCAGTACTTC. Translated, it gives CASSIVHSETQYF.

This sequence joins TRBV29-1 and TRBJ2-7, with D possibly TRBD2 on 6 matching bases. The germline V gene has CDR1 SQVTM and CDR2 ANQGSEA. V gave up 3 bases and J gave up 2 bases, with 11 bases separating them. This CDR3 spans 13 amino acids. In nucleotides, the CDR3 is TGCAGCGTTGACGACGGGAGTACCTACGAGCAGTACTTC. Translated: CSVDDGSTYEQYF.

The V and J genes are TRBV29-1 and TRBJ2-5, with no clear D. The CDR3 is 14 amino acids. Germline CDR1 reads SQVTM; CDR2 reads ANQGSEA. Trimming removed 6 bases at V and 4 bases at J, with 18 bases between. In DNA, the CDR3 is TGCAGCGTCGCCCCCGGCCACATGGGAGAGACCCAGTACTTC. As protein: CSVAPGHMGETQYF.